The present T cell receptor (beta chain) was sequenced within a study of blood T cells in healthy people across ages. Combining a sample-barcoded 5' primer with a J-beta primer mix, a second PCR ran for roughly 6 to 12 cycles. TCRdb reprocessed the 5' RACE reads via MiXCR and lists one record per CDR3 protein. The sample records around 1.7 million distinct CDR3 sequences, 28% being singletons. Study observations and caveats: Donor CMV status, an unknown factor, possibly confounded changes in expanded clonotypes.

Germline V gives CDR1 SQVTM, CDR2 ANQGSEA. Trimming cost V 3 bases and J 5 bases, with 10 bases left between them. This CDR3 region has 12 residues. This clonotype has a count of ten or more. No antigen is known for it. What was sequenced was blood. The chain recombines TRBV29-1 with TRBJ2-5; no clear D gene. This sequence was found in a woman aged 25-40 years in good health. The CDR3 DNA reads TGCAGCGTTGAGGTAGCCTCGGAGACCCAGTACTTC. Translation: CSVEVASETQYF.